The 9 T cell receptor beta chains reported below all come from one sample, sequenced in a study of cytomegalovirus exposure and HLA in healthy donors. Use of 60 Vbeta and 13 Jbeta primers characterized the PCR. Only in-frame clones appear in the TCRdb table, and some are missing; sequencing was by immunoSEQ multiplex PCR. The sample yields 150,000 to 200,000 clones, about four fifths seen once. Sequencing was done on a sample of PBMCs. All receptors derive from a man aged 40-49 years in good health and CMV-seronegative.

The gene calls are TRBV28 and TRBJ1-1; 8 bases agree with TRBD1. Germline V lookup: CDR1 MDHEN, CDR2 SYDVKM. The CDR3 has 13 residues. The V gene end was trimmed by 4 bases and the J gene end by 7 bases; junction bases not matched to a gene: 5. The CDR3 bases are TGTGCCAGCAGTTACACCGGGACAGGTGAAGCTTTCTTT. It translates to CASSYTGTGEAFF.

V usage is TRBV18 and J usage is TRBJ1-2, with D possibly TRBD1 on 6 matching bases. Trimming pared 8 bases from V and 4 bases from J, leaving 17 bases between. Germline V gene data show CDR1 as KGHSH and CDR2 as LQKENI. The CDR3 loop spans 14 amino acids. The CDR3 here is CASLRAGDLYGYTF. CDR3 nucleotides: TGTGCCAGCCTCCGGGCAGGGGATCTCTATGGCTACACCTTC.

J is TRBJ2-5 and V is TRBV18, with D perhaps matching TRBD1 (5 bases). Germline CDR1 is KGHSH and CDR2 is LQKENI. V lost 3 bases and J lost 0, with 17 bases in between. The length of the CDR3 is 17 residues. The CDR3 region has the DNA TGTGCCAGCTCACCGTTCTCCTATCGGACAAACCAAGAGACCCAGTACTTC. This gives the protein CASSPFSYRTNQETQYF.

The chain carries TRBV5-6 and TRBJ2-7; 8 bases are shared with TRBD1. The V segment lost 3 bases and the J segment 2 bases; nucleotides outside the gene matches: 7. CDR1 and CDR2 (germline): SGHDT, YYEEEE. The CDR3 covers 15 residues. CDR3 sequence (DNA): TGTGCCAGCAGCTCGAAGGACAGGGTGGCCTACGAGCAGTACTTC. It translates to CASSSKDRVAYEQYF.

The chain links TRBV11-3 to TRBJ1-6; 7 bases are a match to TRBD1. Trimming at V came to 5 bases and at J to 15 bases, leaving 7 bases not matched to a gene. This CDR3 comprises 12 residues. CDR1 is SGHNT, CDR2 YENEEA, per germline. In DNA form, the CDR3 reads TGTGCCAGCAGCGAGAGACAGGGCCACCTCCACTTT. As protein: CASSERQGHLHF.

J is TRBJ2-3 and V is TRBV19, with 7 positions matching TRBD1. CDR1 LNHDA and CDR2 SQIVND come from the germline V gene (reference sequence). The CDR3 runs 15 residues. J gave up 2 bases and V 5 bases, and 7 bases lay outside the gene matches. Here the CDR3 DNA reads TGTGCCAGTAGTTCTGACAGGGCCCCCACAGATACGCAGTATTTT. Its protein product is CASSSDRAPTDTQYF.

V gene TRBV5-5 combines with J gene TRBJ1-4; D is unresolved. This CDR3 contains 15 residues. Trimming left V 4 bases short and J 5 bases short, with 15 bases between. Germline assignment: CDR1 SGHKS and CDR2 YYEKEE (reference sequence). The CDR3 here is CASSPRARVNEKLFF. DNA of the CDR3: TGTGCCAGCAGCCCAAGGGCGAGGGTGAATGAAAAACTGTTTTTT. Full variable domain (rest looked up from reference TRBV5-5 and TRBJ1-4): DAGVTQSPTHLIKTRGQQVTLRCSPISGHKSVSWYQQVLGQGPQFIFQYYEKEERGRGNFPDRFSARQFPNYSSELNVNALLLGDSALYLCASSPRARVNEKLFFGSGTQLSVL.

The V and J genes are TRBV9 and TRBJ2-5; D ambiguous. The CDR3 is 13 amino acids. V was shortened by 1 base and J by 2 bases, with 6 bases between the two germline ends. CDR1 and CDR2 from the germline V gene are SGDLS and YYNGEE. The CDR3 region has the DNA TGTGCCAGCAGCGTAAACGGGCAAGAGACCCAGTACTTC. Encoded protein: CASSVNGQETQYF.

This chain connects TRBV30 to TRBJ2-5; no definite D call. Trimming took 0 bases from V and 5 from J, leaving 10 bases between them. The germline V gene has CDR1 GTSNPN and CDR2 SVGIG (reference sequence). The length of the CDR3 is 13 residues. The CDR3 coding sequence is TGTGCCTGGAGTGTCGCTAGAGGCGAGACCCAGTACTTC. This translates into CAWSVARGETQYF.